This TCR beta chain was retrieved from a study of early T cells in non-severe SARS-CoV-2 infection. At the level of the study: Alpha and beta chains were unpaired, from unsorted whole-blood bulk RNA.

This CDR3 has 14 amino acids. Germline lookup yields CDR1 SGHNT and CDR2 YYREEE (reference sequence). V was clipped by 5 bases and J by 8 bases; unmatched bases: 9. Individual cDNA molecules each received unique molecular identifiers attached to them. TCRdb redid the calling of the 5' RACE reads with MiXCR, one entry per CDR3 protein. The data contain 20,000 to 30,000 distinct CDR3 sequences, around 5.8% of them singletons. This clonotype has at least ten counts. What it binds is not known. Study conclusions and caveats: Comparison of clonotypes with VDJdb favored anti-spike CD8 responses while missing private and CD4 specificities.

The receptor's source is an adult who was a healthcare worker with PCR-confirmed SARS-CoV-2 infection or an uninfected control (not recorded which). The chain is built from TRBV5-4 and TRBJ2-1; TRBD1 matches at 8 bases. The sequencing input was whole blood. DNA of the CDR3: TGTGCCAGCAGTCGTCCTCAGGGGGCAGATGAGCAGTTCTTC. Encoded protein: CASSRPQGADEQFF.